This is a list of T cell receptor beta chains from one sample in a study of blood T cell repertoires in COVID-19. Measured with immunoSEQ multiplex PCR; TCRdb has only the in-frame clones, and not every one. The sample lists hundreds of thousands of clones, 87% occurring once. The source material was peripheral blood. All receptors come from a woman in her fifties or sixties who had recovered from COVID-19. Each CDR3 is given with its conserved first and last residue. The D gene is left open where the match is weak. Only some rows state a clone size, as once, few, many or a class for expanded clones.

>.|TRBV27|.|TRBJ1-1
TGTGCCAGCAGTTGGGCGGGTGGGAACACTGAAGCTTTCTTT
CASSWAGGNTEAFF
>.|TRBV11-2|TRBD2|TRBJ2-3
TGTGCCAGCAGCCCCTCTGGGGGCGTCGGGGGGGCTCTCACAGATACGCAGTATTTT
CASSPSGGVGGALTDTQYF
>.|TRBV10-3|.|TRBJ1-2
TGTGCCATCACTGGACGGATGGCGGGCTATGGCTACACCTTC
CAITGRMAGYGYTF
>.|TRBV14|TRBD2|TRBJ2-1
TGTGCCAGCAGCCATCTTACTAGCGTCACCTACAATGAGCAGTTCTTC
CASSHLTSVTYNEQFF
>.|TRBV19|.|TRBJ1-2
TGTGCCAGTAGTATAGATCTCGAACATCCGATCGCCTATGGCTACACCTTC
CASSIDLEHPIAYGYTF
>.|TRBV2|.|TRBJ2-1
TGTGCCAGTCAGGGGTACAATGAGCAGTTCTTC
CASQGYNEQFF
>.|TRBV7-9|.|TRBJ2-3
TGTGCCAGCAGCTTAGTGTCCAGTACCCTAGGAACGCAGTATTTT
CASSLVSSTLGTQYF
>.|TRBV27|TRBD1|TRBJ1-4
TGTGCCAGCAGCGTGTCGGACAGGGGCAGAGGAAAACTGTTTTTT
CASSVSDRGRGKLFF
>.|TRBV6-2/TRBV6-3|.|TRBJ2-1
TGTGCCAGCAGTTCTCTTATGGGGGCCGGGGATGAGCAGTTCTTC
CASSSLMGAGDEQFF
>many|TRBV7-9|.|TRBJ1-2
TGTGCCAGCAGCTTAGCGATCCAGGGGCGGAACTATGGCTACACCTTC
CASSLAIQGRNYGYTF
>.|TRBV5-4|.|TRBJ2-3
TGTGCCAGCAGCTCAGAATACACAGATACGCAGTATTTT
CASSSEYTDTQYF
>.|TRBV7-2|.|TRBJ2-7
TGTGCCAGCAGCCACGCGGGACGGTTAGACTACGAGCAGTACTTC
CASSHAGRLDYEQYF
>.|TRBV5-1|TRBD1|TRBJ2-7
TGCGCCAGCAGCCCGGCCGGGACAGGCTACGAGCAGTACTTC
CASSPAGTGYEQYF
>.|TRBV7-3|.|TRBJ1-1
TGTGCCAGCAGCCTAGACCGGACAGTTGAAGCTTTCTTT
CASSLDRTVEAFF
>few|TRBV11-2|.|TRBJ2-1
TGTGCCAGCAGCTTAGCCGGCCCCCTAGTCGGTGAGCAGTTCTTC
CASSLAGPLVGEQFF
>few|TRBV2|TRBD1|TRBJ2-7
TGTGCCAGCAGGTACCGACAGGGAACCTACGAGCAGTACTTC
CASRYRQGTYEQYF
>few|TRBV27|TRBD2|TRBJ2-5
TGTGCCAGCAGTCTCACTAGCGGGAGGCTCCAAGAGACCCAGTACTTC
CASSLTSGRLQETQYF